This T cell receptor (beta chain) comes out of a study of blood T cell repertoires in COVID-19. Looking at the study overall: Samples of COVID-19 (acute and convalescent) were obtained from the United States, Italy and Spain. The cDNA or gDNA used as material had been derived from T cells, B-cell-depleted T cells, or PBMCs.

Study processing details: How many nucleated cells were present was estimated from reference gene primer amplification. TCRdb keeps only in-frame clones here, not all; method: immunoSEQ multiplex PCR. Clone size and the V and J calls come from that table; the DNA yielded D and trimming. The sample includes over 25,000 clones, roughly 90% of them seen just once. Germline-derived CDR1 and CDR2 are MNHEY and SVGAGI. This CDR3 has 15 amino acids. V lost 7 bases and J 0 bases, leaving 10 bases between the germline ends. Sequencing was done on a sample of peripheral blood. The receptor was derived from a man in his 60s with acute or convalescent COVID-19. The chain joins TRBV6-5 to TRBJ1-6, with a weak D call TRBD1 (6 bases). CDR3 nucleotides: TGTGCCAGCACAACAGGGTCCTCCTATAATTCACCCCTCCACTTT. Translation: CASTTGSSYNSPLHF.